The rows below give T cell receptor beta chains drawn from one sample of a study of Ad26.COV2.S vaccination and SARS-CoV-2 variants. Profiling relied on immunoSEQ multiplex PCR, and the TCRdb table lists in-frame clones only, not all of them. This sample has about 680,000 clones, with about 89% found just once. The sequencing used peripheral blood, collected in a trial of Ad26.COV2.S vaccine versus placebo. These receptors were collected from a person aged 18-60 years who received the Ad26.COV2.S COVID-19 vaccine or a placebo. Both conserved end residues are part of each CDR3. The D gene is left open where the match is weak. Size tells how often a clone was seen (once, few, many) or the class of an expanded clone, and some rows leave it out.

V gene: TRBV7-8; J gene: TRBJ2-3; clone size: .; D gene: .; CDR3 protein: CASSAWNTDTQYF; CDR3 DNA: TGTGCCAGCAGCGCTTGGAACACAGATACGCAGTATTTT
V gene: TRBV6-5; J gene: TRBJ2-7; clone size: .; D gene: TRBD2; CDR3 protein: CASTLAGGSSYEQYF; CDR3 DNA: TGTGCCAGCACCCTAGCGGGGGGGAGCTCCTACGAGCAGTACTTC
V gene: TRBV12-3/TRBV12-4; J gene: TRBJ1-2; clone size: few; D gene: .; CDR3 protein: CASSLKGYGYTF; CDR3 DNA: TGTGCCAGCAGTTTGAAGGGCTATGGCTACACCTTC
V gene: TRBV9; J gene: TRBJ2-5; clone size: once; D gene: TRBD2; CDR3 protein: CASSVSPLAGQETQYF; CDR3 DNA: TGTGCCAGCAGCGTATCCCCACTAGCGGGACAAGAGACCCAGTACTTC
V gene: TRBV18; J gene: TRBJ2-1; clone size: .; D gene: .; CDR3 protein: CASSPVGGSYNEQFF; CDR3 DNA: TGTGCCAGCTCACCGGTGGGAGGATCCTACAATGAGCAGTTCTTC
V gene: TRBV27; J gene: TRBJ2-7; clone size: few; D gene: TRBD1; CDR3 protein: CASRDRGRLYEQYF; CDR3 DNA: TGTGCCAGCAGAGACAGGGGGCGCCTGTACGAGCAGTACTTC
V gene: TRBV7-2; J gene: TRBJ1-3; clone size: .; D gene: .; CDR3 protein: CASSFKETGNTIYF; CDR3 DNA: TGTGCCAGCAGCTTTAAGGAGACGGGAAACACCATATATTTT
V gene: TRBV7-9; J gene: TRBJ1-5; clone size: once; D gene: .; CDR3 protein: CASSTTDNSNQPQHF; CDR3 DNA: TGTGCCAGCAGCACGACAGATAATAGCAATCAGCCCCAGCATTTT
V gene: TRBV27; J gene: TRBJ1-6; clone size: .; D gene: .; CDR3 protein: CASKDGTYNSPLHF; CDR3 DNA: TGTGCCAGCAAAGACGGTACCTATAATTCACCCCTCCACTTT
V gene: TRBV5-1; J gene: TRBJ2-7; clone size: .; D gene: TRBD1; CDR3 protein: CASSAPTGERSSYEQYF; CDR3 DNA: TGCGCCAGCAGCGCACCTACAGGGGAAAGGAGCTCCTACGAGCAGTACTTC
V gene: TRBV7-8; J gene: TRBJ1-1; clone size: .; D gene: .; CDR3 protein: CASRISEANTEAFF; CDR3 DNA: TGTGCCAGCAGGATTTCAGAGGCTAACACTGAAGCTTTCTTT
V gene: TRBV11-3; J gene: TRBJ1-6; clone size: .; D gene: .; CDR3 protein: CASSLDHQSPLHF; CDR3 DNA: TGTGCCAGCAGCTTAGATCATCAATCACCCCTCCACTTT
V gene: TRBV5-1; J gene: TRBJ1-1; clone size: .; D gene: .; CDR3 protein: CASSLQGHTEAFF; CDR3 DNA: TGCGCCAGCAGCTTGCAGGGCCACACTGAAGCTTTCTTT
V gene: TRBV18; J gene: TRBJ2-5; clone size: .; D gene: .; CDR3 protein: CASSPSETQYF; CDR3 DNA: TGTGCCAGCTCACCGTCGGAGACCCAGTACTTC
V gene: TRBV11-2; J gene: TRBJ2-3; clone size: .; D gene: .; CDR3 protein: CASSLRGATDTQYF; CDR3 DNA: TGTGCCAGCAGCTTAAGGGGGGCGACAGATACGCAGTATTTT
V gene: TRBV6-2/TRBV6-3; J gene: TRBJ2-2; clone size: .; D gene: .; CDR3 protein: CASSYGGLQGSTGELFF; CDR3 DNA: TGTGCCAGCAGTTACGGTGGTCTACAGGGAAGTACCGGGGAGCTGTTTTTT
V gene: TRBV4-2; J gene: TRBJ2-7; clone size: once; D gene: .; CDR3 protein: CASSQERVSYEQYF; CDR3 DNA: TGTGCCAGCAGCCAAGAACGGGTTTCCTACGAGCAGTACTTC
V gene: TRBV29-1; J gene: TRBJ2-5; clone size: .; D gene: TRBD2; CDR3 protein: CSVPLAGGPSETQYF; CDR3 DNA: TGCAGCGTGCCACTAGCGGGAGGGCCCTCGGAGACCCAGTACTTC